The 29 T cell receptor beta chains below come from one sample, sequenced in a study of vaccination and CD4 T cells after COVID-19. For these receptors, no antigen is known. Treatment here: approximately 11-day PBMC culture with coronavirus spike peptide pools or control peptides (ViraFEST assay). Cultured CD4+ T-cell DNA underwent Oncomine TCR Beta short-read sequencing. TCRdb reprocessed the PCR reads with MiXCR, giving one entry per CDR3 protein. The data show some 16,000 distinct CDR3 sequences, with about 40% seen just once and roughly 12% held by the top ten. The sample was CD4+ T cells from blood, cultured in vitro. These receptors were collected from a human donor who had recovered from COVID-19.

The chain carries TRBV6-2 or TRBV6-3 and TRBJ1-5; D ambiguous. The CDR3 has 13 amino acids. V lost 1 base, J lost 2 bases, and 3 bases lay in between. Germline loops: CDR1 MNHEY, CDR2 SVGEGT. The CDR3 region is CASSYWGNQPQHF. Here the CDR3 DNA reads TGTGCCAGCAGTTACTGGGGCAATCAGCCCCAGCATTTT.

CDR3 sequence reads: CASSYGREETQYF. The CDR3 DNA follows: TGTGCCAGTAGTTACGGAAGGGAAGAGACCCAGTACTTC. This chain uses TRBV19 with TRBJ2-5; the D is unclear. Germline V lookup: CDR1 LNHDA, CDR2 SQIVND (reference sequence). This CDR3 is 13 amino acids long. The V and J ends lost 5 bases and 3 bases respectively, with 10 bases between them.

The CDR3 loop reads CASSLDRATEAFF. Written as DNA, the CDR3 is TGTGCCAGCAGCTTAGATCGGGCCACTGAAGCTTTCTTT. The V and J genes are TRBV11-2 and TRBJ1-1; D remains unclear. This CDR3 comprises 13 residues. CDR1 and CDR2 from the germline V gene are SGHAT and FQNNGV. The V gene lost 0 bases and the J gene lost 4 bases, with 6 bases spanning the gap.

V gene TRBV20-1 combines with J gene TRBJ2-3; D might be TRBD1 (5 bases). Germline loops: CDR1 DFQATT, CDR2 SNEGSKA (reference sequence). Between the trimmed V and J ends, which lost 5 bases and 2 bases, there was a span of 8 bases. The CDR3 extends over 12 amino acids. CDR3 coding DNA: TGCAGTGCTCCGGACAACACAGATACGCAGTATTTT. Translated: CSAPDNTDTQYF.

The J gene is TRBJ1-5, the V gene TRBV27; possibly TRBD1 for D (6 bases). Trimming removed 2 bases at V and 6 bases at J, with 11 bases between. In germline, CDR1 is MNHEY, CDR2 SMNVEV (reference sequence). The CDR3 has 14 amino acids. The CDR3, as DNA: TGTGCCAGCAGTTTAGGGGGGCGAGGTCAGCCCCAGCATTTT. The encoded protein is CASSLGGRGQPQHF.

This clonotype came up once. The rearrangement links TRBV2 to TRBJ2-1, with TRBD2 matching over 14 bases. The length of the CDR3 is 16 residues. Germline V gene sequence: CDR1 SNHLY, CDR2 FYNNEI. V lost 4 bases to trimming and J lost 6 bases; unmatched junction nucleotides: 5. CDR3 coding DNA: TGTGCCAGCAGTGGGACTAGCGGGGGGATGGTCAATGAGCAGTTCTTC. The encoded protein is CASSGTSGGMVNEQFF.

This chain connects TRBV4-1 to TRBJ2-1; 10 bases are shared with TRBD2. The ends lost 4 bases at V and 6 bases at J; junction bases unmatched: 18. This CDR3 spans 19 amino acids. The germline V gene encodes CDR1 MGHRA and CDR2 YSYEKL. For the CDR3, the DNA is TGCGCCAGCAGCCCTGGGCTAGCGGGAGAGGGGAGGATAGGCAATGAGCAGTTCTTC. This translates into CASSPGLAGEGRIGNEQFF.

This clonotype was observed a handful of times. The chain uses TRBV15 and TRBJ2-5, with D hard to call. This CDR3 has 15 residues. Trimming removed 1 base at V and 5 bases at J, with 14 bases between. The germline CDR1 and CDR2 sequences are LNHNV and YYDKDF (reference sequence). CDR3 DNA sequence: TGTGCCACCAGCAGAGTGACCGGTGATGGGGAGACCCAGTACTTC. It is translated as CATSRVTGDGETQYF.

V usage is TRBV11-2 and J usage is TRBJ2-3; unclear D gene. V dropped 4 bases and J dropped 3 bases, with 2 bases sitting between them. CDR1 is SGHAT and CDR2 is FQNNGV in the germline V gene. The length of the CDR3 is 11 residues. The CDR3 sequence: CASSWTDTQYF. The CDR3 nucleotides read TGTGCCAGCAGCTGGACAGATACGCAGTATTTT.

This clonotype came up once. The chain's CDR3 is CASSLMGLAVNRGSYEQYF. The CDR3 DNA follows: TGTGCCAGCAGCCTTATGGGACTAGCGGTAAACAGGGGCTCCTACGAGCAGTACTTC. This chain links TRBV28 with TRBJ2-7; the match to TRBD2 covers 11 bases. The length of the CDR3 is 19 residues. V shed 6 bases, J shed 0 bases, and the junction held 16 bases outside the gene matches. In germline, CDR1 is MDHEN, CDR2 SYDVKM.

The chain uses TRBV27 and TRBJ1-4; D might be TRBD1 (5 bases). The germline V gene has CDR1 MNHEY and CDR2 SMNVEV (reference sequence). The V end lost 0 bases, the J end lost 3 bases, and 11 bases lay between the germline ends. CDR3 size: 16 residues. The CDR3 is CASSLSFTGSNEKLFF. The CDR3 DNA is TGTGCCAGCAGTTTATCGTTTACAGGTTCTAATGAAAAACTGTTTTTT.

This chain links TRBV7-2 with TRBJ2-3; 7 positions agree with TRBD2. The germline CDR1 and CDR2 sequences are SGHTA and FQGNSA. The CDR3 sequence is 14 residues long. J gave up 5 bases and V 1 base, and 3 bases lay outside the gene matches. This CDR3 is CASSLVSSGDTQYF. CDR3 coding DNA: TGTGCCAGCAGCTTAGTTTCTAGCGGAGATACGCAGTATTTT.

The CDR3 DNA reads as TGTGCCAGCAGTGGACTAGCGGGAGGCACAGATACGCAGTATTTT. Translated, it gives CASSGLAGGTDTQYF. This chain connects TRBV6-1 to TRBJ2-3; TRBD2 agrees at 12 bases. Germline trimming cut 4 bases from V and 1 base from J; bases unmatched to any gene: 0. The germline gives CDR1 MNHNS, CDR2 SASEGT. The CDR3 sequence is 15 residues long.

V usage is TRBV2 and J usage is TRBJ1-2; D unclear. This CDR3 is 13 amino acids long. The germline CDR1 and CDR2 sequences are SNHLY and FYNNEI. V lost 4 bases, J lost 5 bases, and 11 bases lay in between. The DNA for the CDR3 is TGTGCCAGCAGTGGTTCAGGAATTTATGGCTACACCTTC. It yields the protein CASSGSGIYGYTF.

This clonotype was seen once. The gene calls are TRBV5-1 and TRBJ1-1; 8 bases align to TRBD1. Germline CDR1 SGHRS, CDR2 YFSETQ. This CDR3 contains 14 residues. Trimming removed 7 bases from V and 9 bases from J; junction bases left unmatched: 14. This chain's CDR3 is CASGLEQGGSQAFF. CDR3 sequence (DNA): TGCGCCAGCGGGTTAGAACAGGGGGGATCGCAAGCTTTCTTT.

This clonotype has only a few counts. V gene TRBV5-1 combines with J gene TRBJ1-2; 7 nucleotides match TRBD1. The V segment lost 0 bases and the J segment 8 bases; nucleotides outside the gene matches: 4. The CDR3 totals 13 residues. Germline-derived CDR1 and CDR2 are SGHRS and YFSETQ. CDR3 in amino acids: CASSLEAGGGYTF. The CDR3 nucleotides read TGCGCCAGCAGCTTGGAGGCAGGGGGAGGCTACACCTTC.

This chain uses TRBV7-6 with TRBJ2-4, with D perhaps TRBD1 (6 bases). Trimming removed 5 bases at V and 3 bases at J, with 17 bases between. CDR3 length equals 16 residues. CDR1 is SGHVS, CDR2 FNYEAQ, per germline. The CDR3 reads CASSLGALRDKNIQYF. The CDR3 DNA reads TGTGCCAGCAGCCTGGGGGCGTTAAGGGACAAAAACATTCAGTACTTC.

The table lists this clonotype with a count of one. The gene calls are TRBV5-1 and TRBJ2-3; possible D gene TRBD1, 6 bases. The V gene's germline CDR1 is SGHRS and CDR2 YFSETQ. This CDR3 spans 13 amino acids. The V and J ends lost 0 bases and 6 bases respectively, with 8 bases between them. This CDR3 is CASSLEDSDTQYF. The CDR3 nucleotides read TGCGCCAGCAGCTTGGAGGACAGTGATACGCAGTATTTT.

The chain has TRBV28 and TRBJ2-3; D uncertain. V lost 1 base and J 10 bases, leaving 12 bases between the germline ends. The CDR3 sequence is 13 residues long. The V gene's germline CDR1 is MDHEN and CDR2 SYDVKM. In DNA, the CDR3 is TGTGCCAGCAGTTTATCATCCCCCGGTGCGCAGTATTTT. This encodes CASSLSSPGAQYF.

This rearrangement joins TRBV5-5 to TRBJ1-1; D uncertain. The germline V gene has CDR1 SGHKS and CDR2 YYEKEE (reference sequence). CDR3 length: 14 amino acids. V dropped 4 bases and J dropped 0 bases, with 10 bases sitting between them. The chain's CDR3 is CASSPWGMNTEAFF. DNA for the CDR3: TGTGCCAGCAGCCCCTGGGGAATGAACACTGAAGCTTTCTTT.

This chain joins TRBV10-2 and TRBJ2-5; 9 nucleotides align to TRBD2. The CDR3 spans 18 residues. The V segment lost 2 bases and the J segment 2 bases; nucleotides outside the gene matches: 12. Germline CDR1 is WSHSY and CDR2 is SAAADI. The CDR3 spells CASSERDSGRYGQETQYF. CDR3 DNA: TGCGCCAGCAGTGAGCGGGATAGCGGGAGATATGGGCAAGAGACCCAGTACTTC.

This chain links TRBV6-4 with TRBJ2-3; 7 bases agree with TRBD1. Germline assignment: CDR1 MRHNA and CDR2 SNTAGT. The CDR3 totals 15 residues. V lost 3 bases to trimming and J lost 3 bases; unmatched junction nucleotides: 6. The chain's CDR3 is CASSEQAGGTDTQYF. CDR3 bases: TGTGCCAGCAGTGAACAGGCAGGGGGAACAGATACGCAGTATTTT.

A few counts support this clonotype. This rearrangement joins TRBV6-5 to TRBJ2-3; D unresolved. The V gene lost 2 bases and the J gene lost 6 bases, with 9 bases spanning the gap. There are 13 residues in the CDR3. The germline gives CDR1 MNHEY, CDR2 SVGAGI. CDR3 region: CASSYPDRDTQYF. The CDR3 DNA reads as TGTGCCAGCAGTTACCCAGACCGGGATACGCAGTATTTT.

CDR3 sequence reads: CSARKRDSSYEQYF. The CDR3 bases are TGCAGTGCCCGAAAGCGGGACAGCTCCTACGAGCAGTACTTC. The chain uses TRBV20-1 and TRBJ2-7; the D gene could be TRBD1 or TRBD2 (7 bases each). The CDR3 has 14 amino acids. Germline CDR1 reads DFQATT; CDR2 reads SNEGSKA (reference sequence). V was pared by 6 bases and J by 0 bases, with 15 bases between.

This clonotype came up a few times. This chain connects TRBV4-1 to TRBJ1-2; 11 bases are a match to TRBD1. V trimming: 4 bases; J trimming: 7 bases; junction bases outside the gene matches: 5. This CDR3 has 14 residues. Germline V gene data show CDR1 as MGHRA and CDR2 as YSYEKL. The CDR3: CASSRGQGALGYTF. CDR3 DNA: TGCGCCAGCAGCCGTGGACAGGGGGCGCTTGGCTACACCTTC.

The gene calls are TRBV6-5 and TRBJ1-5; D perhaps matches TRBD1 (6 bases). Germline V gene lookup returns CDR1 MNHEY and CDR2 SVGAGI. Trimming left V 4 bases short and J 3 bases short, with 10 bases between. This CDR3 region has 14 residues. The CDR3 DNA reads TGTGCCAGCAGTTCTGGGACAATCAATCAGCCCCAGCATTTT. It yields the protein CASSSGTINQPQHF.

V usage is TRBV4-1 and J usage is TRBJ2-3; 12 positions agree with TRBD2. Germline V gene data show CDR1 as MGHRA and CDR2 as YSYEKL. The CDR3 totals 16 residues. Trimming at V came to 5 bases and at J to 1 base, leaving 4 bases not matched to a gene. The CDR3 DNA sequence: TGCGCCAGCAGCTTAAGGACTAGCGGGGGCACAGATACGCAGTATTTT. This gives the protein CASSLRTSGGTDTQYF.

The V and J genes are TRBV12-3 or TRBV12-4 and TRBJ1-1; TRBD1 is a possible D gene (6 bases). The CDR3 sequence is 15 residues long. V lost 7 bases and J 2 bases, leaving 17 bases between the germline ends. CDR3 sequence reads: CASTFRWTVNTEAFF. DNA of the CDR3: TGTGCCAGCACCTTCCGTTGGACAGTTAACACTGAAGCTTTCTTT.

The chain uses TRBV5-1 and TRBJ2-1; 7 bases agree with TRBD1. Looked up from germline, CDR1 is SGHRS and CDR2 is YFSETQ. V lost 0 bases, J lost 8 bases, and 8 bases stayed unmatched. The CDR3 covers 15 residues. The CDR3 spells CASSLEGGMWDEQFF. In nucleotides, the CDR3 is TGCGCCAGCAGCTTGGAAGGGGGCATGTGGGATGAGCAGTTCTTC.